A single sample is the source of the 29 T cell receptor beta chains below, sequenced in a study of T cells after yellow fever vaccination. TCRdb reprocessed the 5' RACE reads via MiXCR and lists one record per CDR3 protein. This sample carries some 550,000 distinct CDR3 sequences, under 25% of them seen once, and the ten largest clones take more than 13%. The sample was PBMCs, taken 15 days after the yellow fever booster vaccination. The receptors originated from a man aged 25-45 years who received the YFV17D yellow fever vaccine.

There are a few counts of this clonotype. The chain links TRBV21-1 to TRBJ2-1; TRBD2 is the table's D call, not checked against the DNA. TRBV21-1 is tagged as a pseudogene. This CDR3 has 16 residues. The CDR3 protein is CASSRPPGTSLDEQFF. The CDR3, as DNA: TGTGCCAGCAGCCGCCCTCCCGGGACTAGTTTAGATGAGCAGTTCTTC.

This clonotype was counted only a few times. This chain joins TRBV5-1 and TRBJ2-1; possibly TRBD1 for D (6 bases). Germline CDR1 and CDR2: SGHRS and YFSETQ. This CDR3 contains 13 residues. V lost 4 bases, J lost 6 bases, and 11 bases lay in between. The CDR3 loop is CASSVQGFNEQFF. The DNA for the CDR3 is TGCGCCAGCAGCGTACAGGGTTTCAATGAGCAGTTCTTC.

This clonotype was picked up a small number of times. The J gene is TRBJ2-2, the V gene TRBV5-1; 11 bases line up with TRBD2. The CDR3 is 16 amino acids. In germline, CDR1 is SGHRS, CDR2 YFSETQ. V trimming: 4 bases; J trimming: 4 bases; junction bases outside the gene matches: 6. The CDR3 DNA is TGCGCCAGCAGCCACAGACTAGCGGGATCCACCGGGGAGCTGTTTTTT. This sequence encodes CASSHRLAGSTGELFF.

V and J are TRBV18 and TRBJ2-3, with D possibly matching TRBD2 (6 bases). This CDR3 spans 15 amino acids. The V end was cut by 5 bases, the J end by 2 bases, with 14 bases between. Looked up from germline, CDR1 is KGHSH and CDR2 is LQKENI. CDR3 residues: CASSMTRTSTDTQYF. The DNA of the CDR3 is TGTGCCAGCTCAATGACTAGGACCTCCACAGATACGCAGTATTTT.

CDR3 loop: CSARDRPGTGKDNEQFF. CDR3 bases: TGCAGTGCTAGAGATCGTCCCGGGACAGGGAAAGACAATGAGCAGTTCTTC. V is TRBV20-1 and J is TRBJ2-1; 9 bases align to TRBD1. Trimming removed 0 bases from V and 5 bases from J; junction bases left unmatched: 11. CDR1 is DFQATT and CDR2 is SNEGSKA in the germline V gene (reference sequence). The CDR3 length is 17 residues.

V and J are TRBV27 and TRBJ1-1; D perhaps matches TRBD1 (5 bases). Per the germline V gene, CDR1 is MNHEY and CDR2 is SMNVEV (reference sequence). The CDR3 length is 16 residues. V was clipped by 7 bases and J by 6 bases, with 24 bases between them. CDR3 residues: CASTTREGLGRAEAFF. The CDR3 nucleotides read TGTGCCAGCACCACTCGGGAGGGGCTCGGGCGCGCTGAAGCTTTCTTT.

The chain links TRBV24-1 to TRBJ1-1; perhaps TRBD1 as D (5 bases). Germline-derived CDR1 and CDR2 are KGHDR and SFDVKD. Trimming left V 1 base short and J 10 bases short, with 6 bases between. The CDR3 is 11 residues long. The chain's CDR3 is CATSDFTGAFF. The CDR3 nucleotides read TGTGCCACCAGTGATTTTACAGGAGCTTTCTTT.

This clonotype appeared a few times. The chain links TRBV24-1 to TRBJ2-7; no definite D call. Trimming shortened V by 10 bases and J by 3 bases, and 3 bases separated the two germline ends. The V gene's germline CDR1 is KGHDR and CDR2 SFDVKD. This CDR3 spans 9 amino acids. CDR3 in amino acids: CATDYEQYF. The CDR3 region has the DNA TGTGCCACAGACTACGAGCAGTACTTC.

A note on this clonotype: A much larger clone sits a single nucleotide away, making a read error possible. The CDR3 DNA sequence: TGCGCCAGCAGCGCGGGACAGGGGGTCTACGAGCAGTACTTC. The encoded protein is CASSAGQGVYEQYF. V is TRBV5-1 and J is TRBJ2-7; 11 nucleotides agree with TRBD1. Trimming cost V 4 bases and J 3 bases; bases outside gene matches: 3. The CDR3 has 14 residues. Germline CDR1 and CDR2: SGHRS and YFSETQ.

This clonotype was seen a handful of times. The chain employs TRBV7-9 and TRBJ2-1, with TRBD2 matching 7 bases. The CDR3 totals 15 residues. Unmatched junction bases numbered 8, after V lost 5 bases and J lost 4 bases. The germline gives CDR1 SEHNR, CDR2 FQNEAQ (reference sequence). This chain's CDR3 is CASSPGEGPYNEQFF. The CDR3 nucleotides read TGTGCCAGCAGCCCGGGGGAGGGCCCGTACAATGAGCAGTTCTTC.

The V gene is TRBV11-3, the J gene TRBJ2-1; no clear D. This CDR3 has 13 amino acids. CDR1 and CDR2 (germline): SGHNT, YENEEA. Trimming pared 0 bases from V and 6 bases from J, leaving 6 bases between. The chain's CDR3 is CASSLEGFNEQFF. As DNA, the CDR3 is TGTGCCAGCAGCTTAGAGGGGTTCAATGAGCAGTTCTTC.

This clonotype was seen more than once but under ten times. The chain has TRBV3-1 and TRBJ1-1; D gene unclear. The CDR3 totals 14 residues. The germline V gene encodes CDR1 LGHDT and CDR2 YNNKEL (reference sequence). V dropped 0 bases and J dropped 6 bases, with 11 bases sitting between them. This CDR3 reads CASSQETPGAEAFF. In DNA form, the CDR3 reads TGTGCCAGCAGCCAAGAAACTCCCGGGGCTGAAGCTTTCTTT.

This clonotype was seen a few times. The chain recombines TRBV20-1 with TRBJ2-1, with 8 bases identical to TRBD2. CDR3 length: 11 amino acids. Looked up from germline, CDR1 is DFQATT and CDR2 is SNEGSKA (reference sequence). The CDR3 spells CRVTRGGEQFF. The CDR3 nucleotides are TGCCGCGTTACCCGGGGGGGTGAGCAGTTCTTC.

This clonotype has a handful of counts. The chain recombines TRBV6-1 with TRBJ2-7; 11 positions match TRBD2. Trimming cost V 11 bases and J 3 bases; bases outside gene matches: 9. Germline CDR1 reads MNHNS; CDR2 reads SASEGT. The CDR3 loop spans 14 amino acids. For the CDR3, the DNA is TGTGCCTGTCGTCGGGGACTAGCGGTCTACGAGCAGTACTTC. It codes for CACRRGLAVYEQYF.

This clonotype was seen only a few times. V and J are TRBV4-3 and TRBJ2-2; 8 bases are shared with TRBD2. V was pared by 6 bases and J by 5 bases, with 11 bases of the junction left unmatched. This CDR3 has 16 residues. Germline V lookup: CDR1 LGHNA, CDR2 YSLEER. CDR3 in DNA: TGCGCCAGCAGTCAAATAGCGGGAATCACTACCGGGGAGCTGTTTTTT. Translated: CASSQIAGITTGELFF.

The CDR3 nucleotides read TGCAGCGTTGGCGGGGAGGCTAGCGGTCTTTCCTACGAGCAGTACTTC. It is translated as CSVGGEASGLSYEQYF. The chain employs TRBV29-1 and TRBJ2-7, with TRBD2 matching 7 bases. V lost 4 bases, J lost 1 base, and 13 bases stayed unmatched. CDR1 and CDR2 from the germline V gene are SQVTM and ANQGSEA. This CDR3 has 16 residues.

This chain uses TRBV7-2 with TRBJ2-7, with D hard to call. The CDR3 loop spans 13 amino acids. Trimming removed 6 bases from V and 0 bases from J, with 9 bases in between. Germline V gene data show CDR1 as SGHTA and CDR2 as FQGNSA. Written as DNA, the CDR3 is TGTGCCAGCAGAAACCAAAACTCCTACGAGCAGTACTTC. Translation: CASRNQNSYEQYF.

This clonotype was recorded a few times. The rearrangement joins TRBV18 to TRBJ2-1; D is possibly TRBD1 or TRBD2 (5 bases each). The CDR3 loop spans 13 amino acids. V lost 8 bases, J lost 9 bases, and 17 bases lay in between. CDR1 is KGHSH and CDR2 is LQKENI in the germline V gene. The CDR3 sequence is CASTTGQGGEQFF. The CDR3 coding sequence is TGTGCCAGCACAACGGGGCAGGGTGGTGAGCAGTTCTTC.

This clonotype turned up a few times. V is TRBV7-8 and J is TRBJ2-3; TRBD2 agrees at 12 bases. The CDR3 runs to 16 residues. V trimming: 2 bases; J trimming: 7 bases; junction bases outside the gene matches: 7. The germline CDR1 and CDR2 sequences are SGHVS and FQNEAQ. The CDR3 DNA sequence: TGTGCCAGCAGCTTAACACAGACTAGCGGGAGTTATACGCAGTATTTT. Amino acid sequence: CASSLTQTSGSYTQYF.

V gene TRBV7-9 combines with J gene TRBJ2-5, with D unresolved. There are 15 residues in the CDR3. Per the germline V gene, CDR1 is SEHNR and CDR2 is FQNEAQ (reference sequence). Trimming cost V 5 bases and J 2 bases, with 15 bases left between them. CDR3 DNA sequence: TGTGCCAGCAGCCCGAAGGTCCGGCTTCAAGAGACCCAGTACTTC. Translating gives CASSPKVRLQETQYF.

There are a few counts of this clonotype. CDR3 residues: CASSPLGQGAYEQYF. Here the CDR3 DNA reads TGTGCCAGCAGTCCCCTGGGACAGGGCGCCTACGAGCAGTACTTC. The chain links TRBV28 to TRBJ2-7; 9 nucleotides align to TRBD1. V dropped 5 bases and J dropped 2; count of bases not matched to a gene: 7. The germline V gene encodes CDR1 MDHEN and CDR2 SYDVKM. The CDR3 sequence is 15 residues long. The variable domain in full, with the rest retrieved from reference TRBV28 and TRBJ2-7, is DVKVTQSSRYLVKRTGEKVFLECVQDMDHENMFWYRQDPGLGLRLIYFSYDVKMKEKGDIPEGYSVSREKKERFSLILESASTNQTSMYLCASSPLGQGAYEQYFGPGTRLTVT.

A few counts support this clonotype. J is TRBJ2-7 and V is TRBV11-2; perhaps TRBD2 as D (6 bases). The CDR3 is 11 amino acids. The V end lost 6 bases, the J end lost 9 bases, and 12 bases lay between the germline ends. Germline V CDR1 and CDR2: SGHAT, FQNNGV. CDR3 protein: CASRKVGGQYF. CDR3 bases: TGTGCCAGCAGGAAGGTGGGGGGGCAGTACTTC.

The rearrangement links TRBV29-1 to TRBJ1-2; TRBD1 is a possible D gene (5 bases). V was pared by 6 bases and J by 3 bases, with 20 bases between. The V gene's germline CDR1 is SQVTM and CDR2 ANQGSEA. The CDR3 is 15 amino acids. The CDR3 DNA sequence: TGCAGCGTAGGAGGGGAGGCAGGCGAGGACTATGGCTACACCTTC. Protein sequence: CSVGGEAGEDYGYTF.

In this sample, this clonotype turned up a few times. The CDR3 region is CSARDGSEQPQHF. For the CDR3, the DNA is TGCAGTGCTAGAGATGGCTCGGAGCAGCCCCAGCATTTT. The genes are TRBV20-1 and TRBJ1-5, with no clear D. This CDR3 comprises 13 residues. Between the trimmed V and J ends, which lost 0 bases and 7 bases, there was a span of 10 bases. Germline V gene lookup returns CDR1 DFQATT and CDR2 SNEGSKA (reference sequence).

This clonotype was seen more than once but under ten times. J is TRBJ2-1 and V is TRBV6-6; 9 bases fit TRBD2. Germline loops: CDR1 MNHNY, CDR2 SVGAGI (reference sequence). The V gene end was trimmed by 7 bases and the J gene end by 10 bases; junction bases not matched to a gene: 8. The CDR3 spans 13 residues. The CDR3 protein is CASNAGGEGEQFF. CDR3 sequence (DNA): TGTGCCAGCAACGCGGGAGGGGAGGGCGAGCAGTTCTTC.

The V and J genes are TRBV20-1 and TRBJ2-7; no reliable D call. The CDR3 covers 12 residues. Trimming stripped 2 bases from V and 2 bases from J, with 7 bases between. Per the germline V gene, CDR1 is DFQATT and CDR2 is SNEGSKA (reference sequence). CDR3 sequence: CSARSTAYEQYF. CDR3 nucleotides: TGCAGTGCTAGATCAACAGCCTACGAGCAGTACTTC.

The chain is built from TRBV3-1 and TRBJ2-7; D is unresolved. From germline, CDR1 is LGHDT and CDR2 YNNKEL (reference sequence). Trimming left V 1 base short and J 1 base short, with 11 bases between. The CDR3 runs to 15 residues. CDR3 residues: CASSQVSRASYEQYF. DNA of the CDR3: TGTGCCAGCAGCCAAGTCAGTCGGGCTTCCTACGAGCAGTACTTC.

The chain uses TRBV28 and TRBJ2-2; 9 bases agree with TRBD2. The CDR3 totals 15 residues. Germline loops: CDR1 MDHEN, CDR2 SYDVKM. The junction had 6 bases not matched to a gene; V was cut back by 6 bases and J by 4 bases. The CDR3 loop is CASSTAGGGTGELFF. The CDR3 DNA reads as TGTGCCAGCAGCACAGCGGGAGGAGGCACCGGGGAGCTGTTTTTT.

This chain links TRBV27 with TRBJ2-1; D is undetermined. The V end was cut by 6 bases, the J end by 8 bases, with 11 bases between. The CDR3 totals 12 residues. CDR1 and CDR2 from the germline V gene are MNHEY and SMNVEV (reference sequence). The CDR3 nucleotides are TGTGCCAGCAGCCGAAGACCTGATGAGCAGTTCTTC. Amino acids: CASSRRPDEQFF.